The entry below gives a single T cell receptor beta chain sequence along with its context. The sample is drawn from a study of T cell responses to AZD1222 COVID-19 vaccine. Germline CDR1 MGHRA, CDR2 YSYEKL. Trimming shortened V by 5 bases and J by 0 bases, and 11 bases separated the two germline ends. CDR3 length: 14 amino acids. Repertoires were generated with immunoSEQ multiplex PCR, while TCRdb's copy carries only in-frame clones and drops some. The repertoire holds 140,000 or so clones, with 93% as singletons. J is TRBJ2-7 and V is TRBV4-1; D may be TRBD1 (6 bases). Sequenced material: peripheral blood, taken after recovery from COVID-19. The source is an adult who had recovered from COVID-19. This chain's CDR3 is CASSYRDNSYEQYF. The CDR3 bases are TGCGCCAGCAGCTACCGGGACAACTCCTACGAGCAGTACTTC.